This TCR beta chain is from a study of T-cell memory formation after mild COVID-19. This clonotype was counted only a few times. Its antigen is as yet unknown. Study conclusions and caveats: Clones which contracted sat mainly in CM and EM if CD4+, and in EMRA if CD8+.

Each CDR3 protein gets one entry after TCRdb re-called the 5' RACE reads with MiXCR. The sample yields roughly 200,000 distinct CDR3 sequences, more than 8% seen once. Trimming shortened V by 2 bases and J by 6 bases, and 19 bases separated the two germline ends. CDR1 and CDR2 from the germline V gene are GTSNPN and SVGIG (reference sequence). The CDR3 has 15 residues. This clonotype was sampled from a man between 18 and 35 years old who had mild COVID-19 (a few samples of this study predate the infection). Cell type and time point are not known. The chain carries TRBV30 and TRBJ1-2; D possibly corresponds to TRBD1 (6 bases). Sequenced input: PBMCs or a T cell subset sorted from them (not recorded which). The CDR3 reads CAWSPTPAGEDGYTF. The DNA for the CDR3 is TGTGCCTGGAGTCCCACCCCGGCAGGGGAGGATGGCTACACCTTC.